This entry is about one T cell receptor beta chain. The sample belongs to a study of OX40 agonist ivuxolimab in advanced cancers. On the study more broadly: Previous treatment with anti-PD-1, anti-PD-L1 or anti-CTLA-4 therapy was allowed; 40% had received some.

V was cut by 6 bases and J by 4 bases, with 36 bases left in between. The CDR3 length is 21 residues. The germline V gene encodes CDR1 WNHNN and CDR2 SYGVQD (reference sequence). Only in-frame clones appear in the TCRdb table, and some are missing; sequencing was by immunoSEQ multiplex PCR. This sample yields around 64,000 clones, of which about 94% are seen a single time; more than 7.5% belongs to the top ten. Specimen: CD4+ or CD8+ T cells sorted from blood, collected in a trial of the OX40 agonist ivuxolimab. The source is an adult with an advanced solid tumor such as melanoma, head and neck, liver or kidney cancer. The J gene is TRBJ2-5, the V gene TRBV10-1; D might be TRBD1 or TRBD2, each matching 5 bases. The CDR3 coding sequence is TGCGCCAGCAGCCGAACTGCAACCGGCGTGAAAAACCCAACCGGGACAGAGACCCAGTACTTC. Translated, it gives CASSRTATGVKNPTGTETQYF.